This TCR beta chain was sequenced during a study of T cells after yellow fever vaccination. The V segment lost 4 bases and the J segment 8 bases; nucleotides outside the gene matches: 10. The CDR3 contains 14 residues. This clonotype was picked up a small number of times. MiXCR was run by TCRdb on the 5' RACE reads, yielding one entry per CDR3 protein. The sample consists of some 200,000 distinct CDR3 sequences, roughly 3.3% of them appearing once. This clonotype originated in a man younger than 30 who received the YFV17D yellow fever vaccine. This sequence joins TRBV12-3 or TRBV12-4 and TRBJ1-2; 7 nucleotides match TRBD1. The material sequenced was CD4+ T cells sorted from PBMCs, taken 10 days after the yellow fever booster vaccination. CDR3 region: CASSSNLGGWGYTF. The CDR3, as DNA: TGTGCCAGCAGTTCAAACCTAGGGGGCTGGGGCTACACCTTC.